Each of the 29 T cell receptor beta chains below was sequenced from the same sample in a study of blood T cells in healthy people across ages. Using a J-beta primer mix together with a sample-barcoded 5' primer, a second PCR was run for roughly 6 to 11 cycles. TCRdb reanalysed the 5' RACE reads using MiXCR and keeps one entry per CDR3 protein. Counted here are about 1.5 million distinct CDR3 sequences, 35% to 45% occurring once; the ten biggest clones make up more than 4%. Sequencing was performed on blood. All receptors derive from a young woman in good health.

This clonotype was found once. The germline gene is not matched at one end of the junction; a read error may be the cause. V and J are TRBV29-1 and TRBJ2-1; D unresolved. The CDR3 runs to 12 residues. Germline CDR1 and CDR2: SQVTM and ANQGSEA. CDR3 region: CSVEGNYNERFF. As DNA, the CDR3 is TGCAGCGTTGAGGGCAATTACAATGAGCGGTTCTTC.

The chain recombines TRBV20-1 with TRBJ1-6; TRBD1 is a possible D gene (5 bases). The CDR3 extends over 15 amino acids. In germline, CDR1 is DFQATT, CDR2 SNEGSKA (reference sequence). Trimming stripped 3 bases from V and 3 bases from J, with 12 bases between. The CDR3, as DNA: TGCAGTGCTAGGTATCGGCAGGGCTATAATTCACCCCTCCACTTT. Translated, it gives CSARYRQGYNSPLHF.

This chain connects TRBV7-2 to TRBJ1-5; 9 positions match TRBD1. The CDR3 is made up of 15 amino acids. Germline values: CDR1 SGHTA, CDR2 FQGNSA. J was trimmed by 8 bases and V by 5 bases; bases with no gene match: 10. CDR3 region: CASSRQGEGWEPQHF. CDR3 DNA: TGTGCCAGCAGCCGACAGGGGGAAGGTTGGGAGCCCCAGCATTTT.

This chain uses TRBV20-1 with TRBJ2-1, with 12 bases aligning to TRBD2. Germline V gene data show CDR1 as DFQATT and CDR2 as SNEGSKA (reference sequence). The CDR3 contains 14 residues. V lost 5 bases, J lost 4 bases, and 3 bases stayed unmatched. In nucleotides, the CDR3 is TGCAGTGCTGTGGGACTAGCGGGTTACAATGAGCAGTTCTTC. Residues: CSAVGLAGYNEQFF.

CDR3 sequence: CASSDLAELSYNEQFF. The DNA of the CDR3 is TGTGCCAGCAGTGATCTCGCGGAGCTCTCCTACAATGAGCAGTTCTTC. This chain joins TRBV2 and TRBJ2-1; the D is unclear. The ends were cut back, 3 bases at V and 0 bases at J, with 12 bases in the middle. There are 16 residues in the CDR3. CDR1 and CDR2 (germline): SNHLY, FYNNEI.

This clonotype was seen a handful of times. This sequence joins TRBV7-9 and TRBJ2-3; no reliable D call. This CDR3 comprises 10 residues. Germline CDR1 is SEHNR and CDR2 is FQNEAQ (reference sequence). Trimming shortened V by 11 bases and J by 4 bases, and 7 bases separated the two germline ends. CDR3 DNA sequence: TGTGCCGGCCTCTCAGATACGCAGTATTTT. This sequence encodes CAGLSDTQYF.

V is TRBV20-1 and J is TRBJ1-4; 9 bases are a match to TRBD1. The CDR3 consists of 14 residues. Germline CDR1 reads DFQATT; CDR2 reads SNEGSKA (reference sequence). The J segment lost 5 bases and the V segment lost 6 bases, leaving 7 bases of the junction unmatched. CDR3 in DNA: TGCAGTGCCCAGACCGGGACAGGGAATGAAAAACTGTTTTTT. Its translation: CSAQTGTGNEKLFF.

This clonotype was picked up a small number of times. V gene TRBV4-3 combines with J gene TRBJ1-3; D unresolved. The CDR3 has 18 residues. Trimming took off 4 bases at V and 0 bases at J, with 19 bases between the two ends. CDR1 and CDR2 from the germline V gene are LGHNA and YSLEER. The CDR3 is CASSRTQASVYSGNTIYF. CDR3 nucleotides: TGCGCCAGCAGCCGGACCCAGGCGAGCGTTTACTCTGGAAACACCATATATTTT.

DNA of the CDR3: TGTGCCAGCACTAAGGAGTACTTC. It is translated as CASTKEYF. The rearrangement links TRBV2 to TRBJ2-7, with D unclear. CDR1 SNHLY and CDR2 FYNNEI come from the germline V gene. The CDR3 consists of 8 residues. V was trimmed by 7 bases and J by 11 bases, leaving 6 bases between them. Based on the CDR3 plus reference TRBV2 and TRBJ2-7, the full variable domain is EPEVTQTPSHQVTQMGQEVILRCVPISNHLYFYWYRQILGQKVEFLVSFYNNEISEKSEIFDDQFSVERPDGSNFTLKIRSTKLEDSAMYFCASTKEYFGPGTRLTVT.

This sequence joins TRBV5-1 and TRBJ2-1; a weak D match, TRBD2 (5 bases). The J call may be mistaken, given a closer DNA end match to TRBJ2-7. Looked up from germline, CDR1 is SGHRS and CDR2 is YFSETQ. This CDR3 has 16 residues. DNA for the CDR3: TGCGCCAGCAGCTTGGAAGGGAGACCTCCCTACAATGAGCAGTACTTC. Protein sequence: CASSLEGRPPYNEQYF.

This clonotype occurred many times. The junction differs from germline at one of its ends, possibly a read error. This chain joins TRBV5-1 and TRBJ2-5; D is uncertain. CDR1 and CDR2 from the germline V gene are SGHRS and YFSETQ. The CDR3 sequence is 11 residues long. The CDR3 DNA is TGTGCCAGCAGTGGAGAAGAGACCCAGTACTTC. Its protein product is CASSGEETQYF.

The gene calls are TRBV7-9 and TRBJ2-3; D may be TRBD1 (6 bases). The length of the CDR3 is 14 residues. Trimming took off 7 bases at V and 5 bases at J, with 16 bases between the two ends. Germline values: CDR1 SEHNR, CDR2 FQNEAQ (reference sequence). The CDR3 DNA reads as TGTGCCAGCACCCATATCAGAGGGGGAGATACGCAGTATTTT. Translated: CASTHIRGGDTQYF. Looking up the rest from reference TRBV7-9 and TRBJ2-3 gives the full variable domain: DTGVSQNPRHKITKRGQNVTFRCDPISEHNRLYWYRQTLGQGPEFLTYFQNEAQLEKSRLLSDRFSAERPKGSFSTLEIQRTEQGDSAMYLCASTHIRGGDTQYFGPGTRLTVL.

V usage is TRBV20-1 and J usage is TRBJ2-1; D not resolved. Trimming removed 8 bases from V and 0 bases from J, with 5 bases in between. The CDR3 contains 11 residues. Germline loops: CDR1 DFQATT, CDR2 SNEGSKA (reference sequence). The CDR3 region is CSRSSYNEQFF. CDR3 coding DNA: TGCAGTCGCAGCTCCTACAATGAGCAGTTCTTC.

The V and J genes are TRBV20-1 and TRBJ2-1; D uncertain. Trimming took off 3 bases at V and 4 bases at J, with 7 bases between the two ends. The CDR3 sequence is 12 residues long. Germline CDR1 DFQATT, CDR2 SNEGSKA (reference sequence). CDR3 amino acids: CSASAVYNEQFF. The CDR3 DNA follows: TGCAGTGCTAGTGCGGTATACAATGAGCAGTTCTTC.

The CDR3 reads CASSGGGTYSNQPQHF. CDR3 in DNA: TGTGCCAGCAGTGGAGGCGGCACCTATAGCAATCAGCCCCAGCATTTT. The chain employs TRBV6-1 and TRBJ1-5; no clear D gene. Germline V gives CDR1 MNHNS, CDR2 SASEGT. Between the trimmed V and J ends, which lost 4 bases and 0 bases, there was a span of 13 bases. The CDR3 covers 16 residues.

This clonotype was observed a handful of times. The chain couples TRBV7-9 to TRBJ1-2; D is perhaps TRBD1 (5 bases). Germline CDR1 SEHNR, CDR2 FQNEAQ (reference sequence). V shed 1 base and J shed 8 bases, with 17 bases lying between them. This CDR3 region has 15 residues. The CDR3 sequence is CASSLGGATMRGYTF. The CDR3 bases are TGTGCCAGCAGCTTAGGAGGGGCGACCATGCGGGGCTACACCTTC. Combining the CDR3 with reference TRBV7-9 and TRBJ1-2 gives the whole variable domain DTGVSQNPRHKITKRGQNVTFRCDPISEHNRLYWYRQTLGQGPEFLTYFQNEAQLEKSRLLSDRFSAERPKGSFSTLEIQRTEQGDSAMYLCASSLGGATMRGYTFGSGTRLTVV.

V is TRBV12-3 or TRBV12-4 and J is TRBJ2-5; 13 positions agree with TRBD2. The CDR3 is 16 residues long. With 2 bases clipped from V and 5 bases from J, the junction kept 5 bases outside the gene matches. CDR3 nucleotides: TGTGCCAGCAGTTTAACTAGCGGGGGGGCTGGGGAGACCCAGTACTTC. Its translation: CASSLTSGGAGETQYF.

Here the CDR3 DNA reads TGTGCCAGCAGCCAAGGCTTGGCCAGATTGAACACTGAAGCTTTCTTT. It translates to CASSQGLARLNTEAFF. The rearrangement uses TRBV3-1 and TRBJ1-1; no clear D gene. Germline CDR1 LGHDT, CDR2 YNNKEL (reference sequence). Trimming took off 1 base at V and 0 bases at J, with 12 bases between the two ends. The CDR3 runs to 16 residues.

The sample holds a few counts of this clonotype. The J gene is TRBJ1-1, the V gene TRBV12-3 or TRBV12-4, with D possibly matching TRBD1 (6 bases). The CDR3 contains 14 residues. Deletions cut 6 bases from V and 3 bases from J, with 14 bases between. CDR3: CASSLGAGDTEAFF. The CDR3 bases are TGTGCCAGCAGCCTAGGGGCAGGGGACACTGAAGCTTTCTTT.

This chain links TRBV2 with TRBJ1-2; 7 bases are a match to TRBD1. The V gene's germline CDR1 is SNHLY and CDR2 FYNNEI. The junction had 14 bases not matched to a gene; V was cut back by 5 bases and J by 8 bases. The CDR3 contains 15 residues. The CDR3 loop reads CASSMLWDSSTGYTF. The CDR3 nucleotides are TGTGCCAGCAGTATGCTCTGGGACAGCTCTACGGGCTACACCTTC.

This clonotype was found many times. This sequence joins TRBV4-3 and TRBJ2-4; D unresolved. Germline CDR1 is LGHNA and CDR2 is YSLEER. V lost 3 bases, J lost 0 bases, and 6 bases lay in between. CDR3 length: 14 residues. This CDR3 is CASSQDLAKNIQYF. The CDR3 DNA reads as TGCGCCAGCAGCCAGGACCTAGCCAAAAACATTCAGTACTTC.

The chain's CDR3 is CATRGLRRNYEQYF. Here the CDR3 DNA reads TGTGCCACCCGGGGACTCCGCAGGAACTACGAGCAGTACTTC. The rearrangement uses TRBV6-6 and TRBJ2-7; TRBD2 might be the D (6 bases). Germline CDR1 reads MNHNY; CDR2 reads SVGAGI (reference sequence). Trimming stripped 10 bases from V and 3 bases from J, with 19 bases between. The CDR3 contains 14 residues.

V gene TRBV9 combines with J gene TRBJ2-5; TRBD2 matches at 10 bases. The J call may be in error: the DNA end matches TRBJ2-7 better. The CDR3 has 14 residues. From germline, CDR1 is SGDLS and CDR2 YYNGEE. The CDR3 sequence: CASSQTSGNHEQYF. DNA of the CDR3: TGTGCCAGCAGCCAAACTAGCGGGAACCACGAGCAGTACTTC.

V and J are TRBV28 and TRBJ2-7; no definite D call. The CDR3 consists of 15 residues. V was pared by 1 base and J by 2 bases, with 12 bases between. Germline assignment: CDR1 MDHEN and CDR2 SYDVKM. CDR3 sequence reads: CASSLLGGLTYEQYF. CDR3 in DNA: TGTGCCAGCAGTTTATTAGGCGGATTAACCTACGAGCAGTACTTC.

The V call is TRBV7-2, the J call TRBJ1-2; 7 bases align to TRBD1. V shed 5 bases, J shed 4 bases, and the junction held 7 bases outside the gene matches. From germline, CDR1 is SGHTA and CDR2 FQGNSA. This CDR3 has 14 residues. The DNA of the CDR3 is TGTGCCAGCAGCCAGGGGGACGCCGCCTATGGCTACACCTTC. Its translation is CASSQGDAAYGYTF.

This clonotype appeared once. This chain uses TRBV29-1 with TRBJ2-1, with D perhaps being TRBD1 or TRBD2 (5 bases each). CDR1 and CDR2 (germline): SQVTM, ANQGSEA. Between the trimmed V and J ends, which lost 6 bases and 8 bases, there was a span of 20 bases. The CDR3 has 14 residues. CDR3 nucleotides: TGCAGCGTCCTGGGGACGCCGGAGAGGGATGAGCAGTTCTTC. This encodes CSVLGTPERDEQFF.

This clonotype was seen repeatedly, ten times or more. The J gene is TRBJ2-1, the V gene TRBV2; unclear D gene. Germline CDR1 is SNHLY and CDR2 is FYNNEI. The CDR3 totals 13 residues. Between the trimmed V and J ends, which lost 3 bases and 4 bases, there was a span of 7 bases. The CDR3 is CASSDGGYNEQFF. DNA of the CDR3: TGTGCCAGCAGTGATGGCGGTTACAATGAGCAGTTCTTC.

V gene TRBV7-2 combines with J gene TRBJ2-5, with D uncertain. V was pared by 1 base and J by 1 base, with 10 bases between. From germline, CDR1 is SGHTA and CDR2 FQGNSA. The CDR3 extends over 15 amino acids. The CDR3 DNA follows: TGTGCCAGCAGCTTAGTTATGGTCCCCCAAGAGACCCAGTACTTC. Amino acids: CASSLVMVPQETQYF. The full variable domain, in which reference TRBV7-2 and TRBJ2-5 provide the parts outside the CDR3, is GAGVSQSPSNKVTEKGKDVELRCDPISGHTALYWYRQSLGQGLEFLIYFQGNSAPDKSGLPSDRFSAERTGGSVSTLTIQRTQQEDSAVYLCASSLVMVPQETQYFGPGTRLLVL.

This clonotype occurred once. This rearrangement joins TRBV24-1 to TRBJ1-5; 8 bases fit TRBD1. V lost 3 bases and J lost 9; bases outside the gene matches: 6. The CDR3 has 14 amino acids. Germline CDR1 and CDR2: KGHDR and SFDVKD. In DNA form, the CDR3 reads TGTGCCACCAGTGATGGACAGGGAAGGTCGCCCCAGCATTTT. This translates into CATSDGQGRSPQHF.